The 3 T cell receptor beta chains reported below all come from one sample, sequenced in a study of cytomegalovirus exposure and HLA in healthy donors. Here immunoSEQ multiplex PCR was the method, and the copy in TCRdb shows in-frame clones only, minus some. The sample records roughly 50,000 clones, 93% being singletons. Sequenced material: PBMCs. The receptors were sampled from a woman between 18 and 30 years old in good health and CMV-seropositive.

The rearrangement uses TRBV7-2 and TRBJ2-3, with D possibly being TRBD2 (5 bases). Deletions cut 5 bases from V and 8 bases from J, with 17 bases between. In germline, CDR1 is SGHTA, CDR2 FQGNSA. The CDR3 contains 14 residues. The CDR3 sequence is CASSPETRLGTQYF. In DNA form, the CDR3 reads TGTGCCAGCAGCCCAGAAACTAGGCTCGGTACGCAGTATTTT. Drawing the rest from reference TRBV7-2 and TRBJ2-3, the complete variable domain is GAGVSQSPSNKVTEKGKDVELRCDPISGHTALYWYRQSLGQGLEFLIYFQGNSAPDKSGLPSDRFSAERTGGSVSTLTIQRTQQEDSAVYLCASSPETRLGTQYFGPGTRLTVL.

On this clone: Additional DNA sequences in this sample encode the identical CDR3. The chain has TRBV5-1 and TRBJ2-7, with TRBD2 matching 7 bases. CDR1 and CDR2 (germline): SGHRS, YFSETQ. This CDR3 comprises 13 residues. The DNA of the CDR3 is TGCGCTAGCGGGCGGACTACCACAATGAAGCAGTACTTC. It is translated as CASGRTTTMKQYF.

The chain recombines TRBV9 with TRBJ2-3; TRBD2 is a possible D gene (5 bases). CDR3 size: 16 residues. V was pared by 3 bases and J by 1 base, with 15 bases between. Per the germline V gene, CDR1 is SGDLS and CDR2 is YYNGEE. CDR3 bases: TGTGCCAGCAGCGACTCGGCTAGCCGGGGCACAGATACGCAGTATTTT. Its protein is CASSDSASRGTDTQYF.